Shown below are 10 T cell receptor beta chains from a single sample sequenced in a study of long-term antiretroviral therapy in people with HIV. The assay, immunoSEQ v3.0, was run at survey level. TCRdb keeps only in-frame clones here, not all; method: immunoSEQ multiplex PCR. The sample contains roughly 39,000 clones, 65% to 90% of which appear only once. Sequenced here: unsorted PBMCs, sampled just before starting antiretroviral therapy. The receptors shown here come from a woman younger than 35 with HIV.

This clone has more than one count but fewer than ten. The chain has TRBV25-1 and TRBJ2-7; D gene unclear. The germline V gene encodes CDR1 MGHDK and CDR2 SYGVNS. V lost 3 bases, J lost 7 bases, and 13 bases lay in between. The CDR3 extends over 13 amino acids. In nucleotides, the CDR3 is TGTGCCAGCAGTGACCCGCGTACGTTGGAGCAGTACTTC. Amino acid sequence: CASSDPRTLEQYF.

Here the CDR3 DNA reads TGTGCCAGCTCACCCTGGCCGCCGGGACAGGGAAACAATGAGCAGTTCTTC. Translating gives CASSPWPPGQGNNEQFF. V gene TRBV18 combines with J gene TRBJ2-1, with 9 bases fitting TRBD1. Germline loops: CDR1 KGHSH, CDR2 LQKENI. The J segment lost 5 bases and the V segment lost 3 bases, leaving 11 bases of the junction unmatched. The CDR3 contains 17 residues.

The CDR3 nucleotides read TGTGCCAGCAGCCAAGAGCGTAACTCCTACAATGAGCAGTTCTTC. Its protein is CASSQERNSYNEQFF. V gene TRBV4-2 combines with J gene TRBJ2-1; unclear D gene. CDR3 length equals 15 residues. Trimming cost V 0 bases and J 0 bases, with 6 bases left between them. Germline CDR1 and CDR2: LGHNA and YNFKEQ.

The chain links TRBV10-1 to TRBJ2-3; 11 bases map to TRBD2. The germline gives CDR1 WNHNN, CDR2 SYGVQD (reference sequence). Trimming at V came to 8 bases and at J to 3 bases, leaving 19 bases not matched to a gene. The CDR3 is made up of 19 amino acids. The CDR3 DNA follows: TGCGCCAGCGAGTGGGGCGAAAGTAGCGGGAGGGCCGAGACAGATACGCAGTATTTT. As protein: CASEWGESSGRAETDTQYF.

This chain links TRBV11-2 with TRBJ1-2, with a weak D call TRBD1 (5 bases). CDR1 is SGHAT, CDR2 FQNNGV, per germline. There are 12 residues in the CDR3. The V gene lost 0 bases and the J gene lost 8 bases, with 7 bases spanning the gap. The CDR3 DNA reads as TGTGCCAGCAGCTTAGAAGGGGAGGGCTACACCTTC. Its protein is CASSLEGEGYTF.

V usage is TRBV28 and J usage is TRBJ2-5; the match to TRBD2 covers 9 bases. The CDR3 has 15 amino acids. The germline CDR1 and CDR2 sequences are MDHEN and SYDVKM. The V gene end was trimmed by 7 bases and the J gene end by 1 base; junction bases not matched to a gene: 7. CDR3 DNA sequence: TGTGCCAGCATAGGAGCGGGAGGTTTCCAAGAGACCCAGTACTTC. It encodes CASIGAGGFQETQYF.

The V and J genes are TRBV5-6 and TRBJ1-5; weak D call: TRBD1 (5 bases). The germline V gene has CDR1 SGHDT and CDR2 YYEEEE. This CDR3 has 14 residues. V lost 1 base and J 2 bases, leaving 7 bases between the germline ends. CDR3: CASSLKGRNQPQHF. The CDR3 region has the DNA TGTGCCAGCAGCTTGAAGGGGCGCAATCAGCCCCAGCATTTT.

For the CDR3, the DNA is TGCGCCAGCAGGGACCGGGCTAACTATGGCTACACCTTC. Its translation is CASRDRANYGYTF. The rearrangement joins TRBV5-1 to TRBJ1-2; D is uncertain. There are 13 residues in the CDR3. The V gene's germline CDR1 is SGHRS and CDR2 YFSETQ. Trimming removed 5 bases at V and 0 bases at J, with 8 bases between.

This chain links TRBV19 with TRBJ2-7, with 10 bases that match TRBD1. This CDR3 region has 15 residues. V was pared by 3 bases and J by 2 bases, with 4 bases of the junction left unmatched. From germline, CDR1 is LNHDA and CDR2 SQIVND (reference sequence). The CDR3 reads CASSIFGTGAYEQYF. CDR3 bases: TGTGCCAGTAGTATTTTCGGGACAGGGGCCTACGAGCAGTACTTC.

This chain's CDR3 is CASSQEEVNYEQYF. The CDR3 DNA reads TGCGCCAGCAGCCAAGAGGAGGTCAACTACGAGCAGTACTTC. The chain recombines TRBV4-3 with TRBJ2-7, with TRBD2 as a possible D gene (5 bases). Germline CDR1 and CDR2: LGHNA and YSLEER. V was pared by 0 bases and J by 3 bases, with 9 bases between. CDR3 length: 14 amino acids.